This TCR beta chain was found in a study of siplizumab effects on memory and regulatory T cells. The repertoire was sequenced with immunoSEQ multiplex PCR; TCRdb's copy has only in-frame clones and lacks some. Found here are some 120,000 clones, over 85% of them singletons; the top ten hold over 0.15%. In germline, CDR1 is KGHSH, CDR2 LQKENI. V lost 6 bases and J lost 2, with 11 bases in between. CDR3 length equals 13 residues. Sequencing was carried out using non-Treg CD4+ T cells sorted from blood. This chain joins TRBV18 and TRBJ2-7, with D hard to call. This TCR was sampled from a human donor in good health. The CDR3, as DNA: TGTGCCAGCTCCCTCCTGGCAACCTACGAGCAGTACTTC. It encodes CASSLLATYEQYF.